This T cell receptor beta chain was identified during a study of T cell changes during pregnancy in multiple sclerosis. This CDR3 is 15 amino acids long. Profiling relied on immunoSEQ multiplex PCR, and the TCRdb table lists in-frame clones only, not all of them. The data show about 44,000 clones, with around 89% seen just once and 5.9% held by the top ten. The sample was CD8+ T cells from peripheral blood mononuclear cells, taken after pregnancy. The rearrangement joins TRBV21-1 to TRBJ1-1; the D call in the table, TRBD1, was not verified against the DNA. TRBV21-1 is a recognized pseudogene. The source of this sequence is a female donor in good health, enrolled as a control in a pregnancy study. Written as DNA, the CDR3 is TGTGCCAGCAGCGACGACAGGGGGCAGGGTACTGAAGCTTTCTTT. Protein product: CASSDDRGQGTEAFF.